The 26 T cell receptor beta chains listed next were all sequenced from one sample in a study of technical replicates of blood from several donors. The table came from immunoSEQ multiplex PCR; TCRdb's copy has only in-frame clones and leaves some out. The repertoire holds roughly 40,000 clones, with about 96% as singletons. The specimen was T cells isolated from PBMCs. The receptors shown here come from a human donor in good health.

The chain employs TRBV28 and TRBJ1-3; D is unresolved. The CDR3 sequence is 13 residues long. V shed 5 bases and J shed 3 bases, with 8 bases lying between them. Germline V CDR1 and CDR2: MDHEN, SYDVKM. CDR3 sequence reads: CASSSPGGNTIYF. The CDR3 DNA follows: TGTGCCAGCAGTAGTCCCGGTGGAAACACCATATATTTT.

This clone was seen just once. This chain uses TRBV4-1 with TRBJ2-3; 8 bases are shared with TRBD2. The CDR3 is 17 residues long. V was pared by 1 base and J by 5 bases, with 11 bases of the junction left unmatched. Per germline, CDR1 MGHRA and CDR2 YSYEKL. The CDR3 protein is CASSQVKREKGGDTQYF. CDR3 in DNA: TGCGCCAGCAGCCAAGTAAAGCGGGAGAAGGGGGGAGATACGCAGTATTTT.

The rearrangement uses TRBV28 and TRBJ2-7; 12 bases match TRBD1. This CDR3 has 17 amino acids. Trimming cost V 3 bases and J 1 base; bases outside gene matches: 7. Germline V lookup: CDR1 MDHEN, CDR2 SYDVKM. The CDR3 nucleotides are TGTGCCAGCAGTTTGGGGACAGGGGGCTTCAAGTCCTACGAGCAGTACTTC. Translated: CASSLGTGGFKSYEQYF.

V and J are TRBV4-3 and TRBJ1-4; D is ambiguous. The CDR3 is made up of 14 amino acids. Trimming took off 1 base at V and 4 bases at J, with 7 bases between the two ends. Germline V gene lookup returns CDR1 LGHNA and CDR2 YSLEER. CDR3 sequence (DNA): TGCGCCAGCAGCCAAGTCTCCGTTAATGAAAAACTGTTTTTT. Translating it yields CASSQVSVNEKLFF.

The rearrangement joins TRBV5-4 to TRBJ2-7; 11 positions match TRBD2. Germline V gene lookup returns CDR1 SGHNT and CDR2 YYREEE (reference sequence). Germline trimming cut 3 bases from V and 4 bases from J; bases unmatched to any gene: 6. This CDR3 comprises 15 residues. The CDR3 loop reads CASSSGLAVSYEQYF. In DNA form, the CDR3 reads TGTGCCAGCAGCTCGGGACTAGCGGTATCTTACGAGCAGTACTTC.

V usage is TRBV11-3 and J usage is TRBJ1-1, with 8 bases matching TRBD1. This CDR3 spans 15 amino acids. Trimming took 2 bases from V and 1 from J; bases not matched to a gene: 3. Germline CDR1 SGHNT, CDR2 YENEEA. The CDR3 DNA reads as TGTGCCAGCAGCTTATGGCAGGGGGCGAACACTGAAGCTTTCTTT. It specifies CASSLWQGANTEAFF.

This clone was observed a single time. The V and J genes are TRBV6-5 and TRBJ1-2; D is unresolved. Germline V gene data show CDR1 as MNHEY and CDR2 as SVGAGI. The CDR3 has 15 residues. V dropped 3 bases and J dropped 0 bases, with 11 bases sitting between them. The CDR3 spells CASSYARFSNYGYTF. As DNA, the CDR3 is TGTGCCAGCAGTTATGCCCGGTTCTCTAACTATGGCTACACCTTC.

The rearrangement links TRBV6-1 to TRBJ1-1; 7 nucleotides match TRBD1. Looked up from germline, CDR1 is MNHNS and CDR2 is SASEGT. V shed 4 bases, J shed 6 bases, and the junction held 8 bases outside the gene matches. CDR3 length: 14 amino acids. CDR3 sequence (DNA): TGTGCCAGCAGTGCCTTACAGGGGACCGCTGAAGCTTTCTTT. As protein: CASSALQGTAEAFF.

In DNA, the CDR3 is TGTGCCAGCAGGTACACAGCTACAGGCTACTCCTACGAGCAGTACTTC. Translation: CASRYTATGYSYEQYF. The J gene is TRBJ2-7, the V gene TRBV6-5, with a possible D match to TRBD1 (5 bases). The CDR3 totals 16 residues. Trimming shortened V by 6 bases and J by 0 bases, and 18 bases separated the two germline ends. From germline, CDR1 is MNHEY and CDR2 SVGAGI.

The V gene is TRBV5-4, the J gene TRBJ1-4, with no clear D. V lost 0 bases, J lost 7 bases, and 13 bases lay in between. The length of the CDR3 is 15 residues. The germline gives CDR1 SGHNT, CDR2 YYREEE (reference sequence). The CDR3 DNA sequence: TGTGCCAGCAGCTTGGCGCAGTCGGGGTCTGAAAAACTGTTTTTT. Translated: CASSLAQSGSEKLFF. Supplemented by reference TRBV5-4 and TRBJ1-4, the full variable domain reads ETGVTQSPTHLIKTRGQQVTLRCSSQSGHNTVSWYQQALGQGPQFIFQYYREEENGRGNFPPRFSGLQFPNYSSELNVNALELDDSALYLCASSLAQSGSEKLFFGSGTQLSVL.

The rearrangement uses TRBV30 and TRBJ2-5; D is possibly TRBD1 (5 bases). V dropped 2 bases and J dropped 5 bases, with 12 bases sitting between them. Germline assignment: CDR1 GTSNPN and CDR2 SVGIG (reference sequence). The CDR3 runs to 13 residues. The CDR3: CAWSSRVRETQYF. CDR3 DNA: TGTGCCTGGAGTTCCAGGGTGCGGGAGACCCAGTACTTC.

This chain connects TRBV9 to TRBJ1-1, with D possibly being TRBD1 (5 bases). This CDR3 has 19 residues. Trimming shortened V by 4 bases and J by 2 bases, and 27 bases separated the two germline ends. Germline V gene sequence: CDR1 SGDLS, CDR2 YYNGEE. CDR3 sequence: CASSFFGGGTSISNTEAFF. The CDR3 coding sequence is TGTGCCAGCAGCTTCTTTGGCGGGGGAACCTCAATTAGCAACACTGAAGCTTTCTTT.

The chain has TRBV6-6 and TRBJ2-7; 8 bases map to TRBD2. CDR1 and CDR2 from the germline V gene are MNHNY and SVGAGI (reference sequence). V dropped 7 bases and J dropped 7; count of bases not matched to a gene: 9. The CDR3 covers 13 residues. CDR3 nucleotides: TGTGCCAGCACCACGGGGGGGGCTAGGGAGCAGTACTTC. This translates into CASTTGGAREQYF.

This clone was observed a single time. The chain combines TRBV10-3 with TRBJ1-2; no firm D call. V was pared by 3 bases and J by 1 base, with 3 bases between. Germline-derived CDR1 and CDR2 are ENHRY and SYGVKD. The CDR3 sequence is 12 residues long. The CDR3 is CAISDSNYGYTF. DNA for the CDR3: TGTGCCATCAGTGACAGTAACTATGGCTACACCTTC.

This chain connects TRBV5-1 to TRBJ2-7; 11 bases line up with TRBD2. V trimming: 4 bases; J trimming: 6 bases; junction bases outside the gene matches: 12. The CDR3 has 16 residues. Germline-derived CDR1 and CDR2 are SGHRS and YFSETQ. The CDR3 reads CASSQFSGRAVGEQYF. In DNA form, the CDR3 reads TGCGCCAGCAGCCAATTTAGCGGGAGGGCAGTAGGCGAGCAGTACTTC.

The chain employs TRBV5-1 and TRBJ2-7, with 7 positions matching TRBD2. J lost 3 bases, V lost 4 bases, and 7 bases had no gene match. The CDR3 spans 14 residues. CDR1 and CDR2 from the germline V gene are SGHRS and YFSETQ. In DNA, the CDR3 is TGCGCCAGCAGCAACGGGAGGACCGGCTACGAGCAGTACTTC. Its translation: CASSNGRTGYEQYF.

As to this clone: Other DNA sequences in this specimen translate into the identical CDR3. The chain employs TRBV6-4 and TRBJ2-1; D perhaps matches TRBD2 (6 bases). CDR3 size: 15 residues. In germline, CDR1 is MRHNA, CDR2 SNTAGT. V was clipped by 0 bases and J by 0 bases, with 6 bases between them. CDR3 coding DNA: TGTGCCAGCAGTGACTCTAGCGGCTCCTACAATGAGCAGTTCTTC. It encodes CASSDSSGSYNEQFF.

The chain recombines TRBV2 with TRBJ2-2; TRBD2 is a possible D gene (5 bases). CDR3 length: 14 amino acids. Germline V gene sequence: CDR1 SNHLY, CDR2 FYNNEI. The V end lost 7 bases, the J end lost 5 bases, and 14 bases lay between the germline ends. The CDR3 spells CASTPSFRTGELFF. As DNA, the CDR3 is TGTGCCAGCACCCCTAGCTTCAGGACCGGGGAGCTGTTTTTT.

The genes are TRBV30 and TRBJ1-2; D is unclear. Germline lookup yields CDR1 GTSNPN and CDR2 SVGIG (reference sequence). V was clipped by 2 bases and J by 6 bases, with 16 bases between them. The CDR3 extends over 14 amino acids. Here the CDR3 reads CAWSPSEGSNGYTF. The DNA for the CDR3 is TGTGCCTGGAGTCCTTCGGAGGGCTCGAATGGCTACACCTTC.

The rearrangement uses TRBV14 and TRBJ1-2, with D perhaps TRBD1 (6 bases). Trimming removed 0 bases from V and 4 bases from J, with 15 bases in between. Germline CDR1 is SGHDN and CDR2 is FVKESK. The CDR3 consists of 16 residues. CDR3 DNA: TGTGCCAGCAGCCAAGAAATAACAGGGCTCCCCTATGGCTACACCTTC. As protein: CASSQEITGLPYGYTF.

The chain links TRBV30 to TRBJ2-7; D possibly corresponds to TRBD2 (5 bases). CDR1 GTSNPN and CDR2 SVGIG come from the germline V gene (reference sequence). The CDR3 covers 15 residues. Deletions cut 0 bases from V and 2 bases from J, with 14 bases between. CDR3 nucleotides: TGTGCCTGGAGTGTAGACCGGGAACTCCCCTACGAGCAGTACTTC. This translates into CAWSVDRELPYEQYF.

This sequence joins TRBV6-5 and TRBJ2-1; 14 nucleotides line up with TRBD2. The CDR3 length is 16 residues. Germline V gene data show CDR1 as MNHEY and CDR2 as SVGAGI. J was trimmed by 7 bases and V by 4 bases; bases with no gene match: 6. The CDR3 DNA is TGTGCCAGCAGTTTTGGGACTAGCGGGAGATGGAATGAGCAGTTCTTC. Translation: CASSFGTSGRWNEQFF.

This clone is a singleton in its sample. The rearrangement joins TRBV6-1 to TRBJ1-2, with TRBD1 matching 9 bases. V lost 5 bases and J lost 3; bases outside the gene matches: 4. This CDR3 spans 14 amino acids. Germline CDR1 reads MNHNS; CDR2 reads SASEGT. The CDR3 sequence is CASSTDRGHYGYTF. DNA of the CDR3: TGTGCCAGCAGTACGGACAGGGGACACTATGGCTACACCTTC.

The CDR3 reads CASSPGNTEAFF. In DNA, the CDR3 is TGTGCCAGCAGTCCGGGGAACACTGAAGCTTTCTTT. This chain joins TRBV27 and TRBJ1-1; D is unclear. The germline V gene encodes CDR1 MNHEY and CDR2 SMNVEV (reference sequence). The CDR3 loop spans 12 amino acids. V lost 5 bases, J lost 1 base, and 5 bases lay in between.

The rearrangement links TRBV19 to TRBJ2-7; maybe TRBD2 (5 bases). The V and J ends lost 5 bases and 3 bases respectively, with 8 bases between them. In germline, CDR1 is LNHDA, CDR2 SQIVND (reference sequence). There are 12 residues in the CDR3. In nucleotides, the CDR3 is TGTGCCAGTAGTCGGGCGGGCTACGAGCAGTACTTC. Protein product: CASSRAGYEQYF.

This clone came up once. This chain links TRBV25-1 with TRBJ2-7; TRBD1 might be the D (5 bases). The germline V and J ends were trimmed by 6 bases and 0 bases, with 12 bases remaining between them. CDR3 length: 14 amino acids. Looked up from germline, CDR1 is MGHDK and CDR2 is SYGVNS. The CDR3 DNA sequence: TGTGCCAGCAGCGCCTTGGGGCACTCCTACGAGCAGTACTTC. Protein sequence: CASSALGHSYEQYF.